This T cell receptor beta chain was obtained from a study of somatic mutations in cytotoxic T cells in rheumatoid arthritis. Findings of the study overall: More than 20% of CD8+ cells belonged to the largest clone in 8 of 65 patients.

Germline assignment: CDR1 SGDLS and CDR2 YYNGEE. The junction had 9 bases not matched to a gene; V was cut back by 0 bases and J by 1 base. The CDR3 is made up of 18 amino acids. Sequencing was performed with immunoSEQ multiplex PCR; in TCRdb, only in-frame clones are kept and a portion is missing. This table holds more than 8,000 clones, 60% to 85% found once. With regard to this clone: Its antigen remains unidentified.

The rearrangement joins TRBV9 to TRBJ2-2; TRBD1 matches 7 bases. This receptor was taken from a man aged 50 or older in good health. Material for sequencing was CD8+ T cells sorted from blood. The CDR3 loop is CASSVAHRGQLNTGELFF. CDR3 DNA: TGTGCCAGCAGCGTAGCTCATAGGGGGCAACTGAACACCGGGGAGCTGTTTTTT.